This TCR beta chain comes out of a study of T-cell memory formation after mild COVID-19. Findings of the study overall: CD4/CD8 balance held among clones contracting day 15 to 85, and later expanders leaned CD4+. CD8+ contracting clones occupied EMRA, while CD4+ ones occupied mainly CM and EM. For second-wave clones that peaked at day 37, SARS-CoV-2 specificity went unverified.

TCRdb independently ran MiXCR on the 5' RACE reads; one entry per CDR3 protein. The table has some 300,000 distinct CDR3 sequences, roughly a fifth seen once; the top ten hold around 21%. Looked up from germline, CDR1 is DFQATT and CDR2 is SNEGSKA (reference sequence). The CDR3 is 14 residues long. V gave up 3 bases and J gave up 1 base, with 12 bases separating them. Of note for this clonotype: Its antigen is still unknown.

The V and J genes are TRBV20-1 and TRBJ1-2; no clear D. The sample was PBMCs or a T cell subset sorted from them (not recorded which). The clonotype comes from a young man who had mild COVID-19 (a few samples of this study predate the infection). Cell type and time point are not known. The CDR3 loop reads CSARSGRSNYGYTF. CDR3 DNA: TGCAGTGCTAGGTCCGGACGGAGTAACTATGGCTACACCTTC.